This TCR beta chain was observed in a study of T-cell reconstitution after alpha-beta-depleted transplantation in children. Unique molecular identifiers were used to barcode this TCRbeta library. A single record per CDR3 protein comes from TCRdb applying MiXCR to the PCR reads. The sample yields more than 450,000 distinct CDR3 sequences, around 17% seen once. Unmatched junction bases numbered 12, after V lost 7 bases and J lost 0 bases. The CDR3 has 18 residues. The gene calls are TRBV12-3 or TRBV12-4 and TRBJ2-1; 10 bases align to TRBD2. The material sequenced was PBMCs from the stem cell graft donor, taken from the stem cell graft. This TCR derives from a human donor who donated a stem cell graft to a child with acute lymphoblastic leukemia. CDR3 nucleotides: TGTGCCAGCACCCCCGGGCCCTTAGCGGGAGGCTCCTACAATGAGCAGTTCTTC. Protein: CASTPGPLAGGSYNEQFF.